These 4 T cell receptor beta chains were sequenced from one sample in a study of T and B cells in COVID-19 patients. From blood, about 250-500 ng of genomic DNA served as TRB template. TRB rearrangements were amplified by multiplex PCR with BIOMED2 TRB-A/B primers. TCRdb reanalysed the multiplex PCR reads using MiXCR and keeps one entry per CDR3 protein. The sample lists some 8,700 distinct CDR3 sequences; roughly 30% were seen once. Specimen: blood. These receptors were obtained from a human donor who had recovered from COVID-19.

The chain combines TRBV14 with TRBJ1-2; D may be TRBD1 (6 bases). The CDR3 length is 15 residues. Germline CDR1 SGHDN, CDR2 FVKESK. Trimming removed 4 bases at V and 7 bases at J, with 19 bases between. As DNA, the CDR3 is TGTGCCAGCAGCCGATCGCTAGGGGGGCGCGGTGGCTACACCTTC. It translates to CASSRSLGGRGGYTF.

By its share, this clonotype is medium-sized (0.01 to 0.1%). V is TRBV6-2 or TRBV6-3 and J is TRBJ2-7; no clear D. Germline-derived CDR1 and CDR2 are MNHEY and SVGEGT. CDR3 length equals 14 residues. V was cut by 7 bases and J by 5 bases, with 18 bases left in between. The CDR3 region has the DNA TGTGCCAGCACCCGGACCCTCAGTGGGAACGAGCAGTACTTC. This translates into CASTRTLSGNEQYF.

The V and J genes are TRBV6-5 and TRBJ1-5; weak D call: TRBD1 (6 bases). CDR3 length: 18 residues. CDR1 is MNHEY and CDR2 is SVGAGI in the germline V gene. V was clipped by 5 bases and J by 0 bases, with 20 bases between them. This CDR3 reads CASSQRLAGGHSNQPQHF. CDR3 nucleotides: TGTGCCAGCAGTCAAAGACTAGCGGGGGGGCATAGCAATCAGCCCCAGCATTTT.

Judged by abundance, this clonotype is medium-sized. The chain couples TRBV5-4 to TRBJ2-1; D remains ambiguous. This CDR3 is built from 13 residues. Germline V gene data show CDR1 as SGHNT and CDR2 as YYREEE (reference sequence). Trimming removed 5 bases from V and 5 bases from J, with 11 bases in between. The CDR3 sequence is CASSVELNNEQFF. CDR3 nucleotides: TGTGCCAGCAGTGTCGAACTCAACAATGAGCAGTTCTTC.